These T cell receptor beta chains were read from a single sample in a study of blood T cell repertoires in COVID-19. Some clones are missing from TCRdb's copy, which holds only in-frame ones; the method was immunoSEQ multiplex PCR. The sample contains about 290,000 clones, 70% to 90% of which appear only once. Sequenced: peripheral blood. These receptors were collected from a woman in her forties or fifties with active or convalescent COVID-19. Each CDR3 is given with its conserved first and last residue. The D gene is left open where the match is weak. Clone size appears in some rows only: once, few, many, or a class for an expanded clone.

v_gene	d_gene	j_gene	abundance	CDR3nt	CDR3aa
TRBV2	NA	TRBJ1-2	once	TGTGCCAGCATTGGGGGGGCGCGTCTGTTCTCTGGCTACACCTTC	CASIGGARLFSGYTF
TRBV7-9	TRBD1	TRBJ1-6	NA	TGTGCCAGCAGCTCACAGGGGATAAACCATAATTCACCCCTCCACTTT	CASSSQGINHNSPLHF
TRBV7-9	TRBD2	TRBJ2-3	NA	TGTGCCAGCAGATCGGCGGGAGGGCCCCCAGATACGCAGTATTTT	CASRSAGGPPDTQYF
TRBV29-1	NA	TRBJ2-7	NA	TGCAGCGTTGAGGGCAGGGCCTACGAGCAGTACTTC	CSVEGRAYEQYF
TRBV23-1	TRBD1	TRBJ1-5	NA	TGCGCCAGCAGTCATTTCCCGCAGGGGGGCAATCAGCCCCAGCATTTT	CASSHFPQGGNQPQHF
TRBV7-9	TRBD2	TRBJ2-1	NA	TGTGCCAGCAGCTTCGGGACTAGCCGGAGCTCCTACAATGAGCAGTTCTTC	CASSFGTSRSSYNEQFF
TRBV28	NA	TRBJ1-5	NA	TGTGCCAGCAGTTTACCCCCAGGGGTCGACAATCAGCCCCAGCATTTT	CASSLPPGVDNQPQHF
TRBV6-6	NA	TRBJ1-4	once	TGTGCCAGCAGTTACTCGAAGGGGTCTAATGAAAAACTGTTTTTT	CASSYSKGSNEKLFF
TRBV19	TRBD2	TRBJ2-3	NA	TGTGCCAGTAGTAGACTAGCGGGAGCCTCCAGCACAGATACGCAGTATTTT	CASSRLAGASSTDTQYF
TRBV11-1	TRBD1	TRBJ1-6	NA	TGTGCCAGCAGCCTCGACGGGACAGGGGCCTCACCCCTCCACTTT	CASSLDGTGASPLHF
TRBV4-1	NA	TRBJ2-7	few	TGCGCCAGCAGCCTCCGGCTTGCGAGGGAGGGGGATGAGCAGTACTTC	CASSLRLAREGDEQYF
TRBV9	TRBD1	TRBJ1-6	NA	TGTGCCAGCAGCGTAGGGACAGGGGATTCACCCCTCCACTTT	CASSVGTGDSPLHF
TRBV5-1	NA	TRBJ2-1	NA	TGCGCCAGCAGCTCCGTCCCCGATGAGCAGTTCTTC	CASSSVPDEQFF
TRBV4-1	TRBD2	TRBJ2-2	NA	TGCGCCAGCAGCCAAGGAAGGGGCGGGAGCAGAACCGGGGAGCTGTTTTTT	CASSQGRGGSRTGELFF
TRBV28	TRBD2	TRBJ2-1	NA	TGTGCCAGCAGTGATACTAGCGGGGGCTACAATGAGCAGTTCTTC	CASSDTSGGYNEQFF
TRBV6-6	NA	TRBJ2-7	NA	TGTGCCAGCAGTTCTGGTGCAGGGAAGTACGAGCAGTACTTC	CASSSGAGKYEQYF
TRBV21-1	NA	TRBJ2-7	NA	TGTGCCAGCAGCAAAGGAGGGCAGGGGGGTCCGGGCGAGCAGTACTTC	CASSKGGQGGPGEQYF
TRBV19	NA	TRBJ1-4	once	TGTGCCAGTAGTATGAACTGGGAAAAACTGTTTTTT	CASSMNWEKLFF
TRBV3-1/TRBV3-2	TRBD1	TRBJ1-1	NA	TGTGCCAGCAGCCGGACAGGAAAGGGAGACACTGAAGCTTTCTTT	CASSRTGKGDTEAFF
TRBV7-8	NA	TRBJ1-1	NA	TGTGCCAGCAGCCGCCGGGGAAACACTGAAGCTTTCTTT	CASSRRGNTEAFF
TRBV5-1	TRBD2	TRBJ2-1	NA	TGCGCCAGTTCGACTAGCGCGAAATCCAATGAGCAGTTCTTC	CASSTSAKSNEQFF
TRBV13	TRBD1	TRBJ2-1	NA	TGTGCCAGCAGCTCCGAAGGAGGGACAGGGGTACGAAATGAGCAGTTCTTC	CASSSEGGTGVRNEQFF
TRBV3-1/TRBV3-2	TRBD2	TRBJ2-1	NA	TGTGCCAGCAGCCCTGGGACTAGCGGGAGCAATGAGCAGTTCTTC	CASSPGTSGSNEQFF
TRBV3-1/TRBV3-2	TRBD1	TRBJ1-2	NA	TGTGCCAGCAGCCAAGGGCCGGTGGGACAGGGGCGATTAGGCTATGGCTACACCTTC	CASSQGPVGQGRLGYGYTF
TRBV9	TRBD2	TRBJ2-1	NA	TGTGCCAGCAGCCCCAGCGGGAGGCTATACAATGAGCAGTTCTTC	CASSPSGRLYNEQFF
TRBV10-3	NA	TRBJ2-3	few	TGTGCCATCGGATCCGGGGGGCGGCAGCGGGACACAGATACGCAGTATTTT	CAIGSGGRQRDTDTQYF
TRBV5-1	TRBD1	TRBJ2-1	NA	TGCGCCAGCAGCTTGGAGGTCAGGGGGCCCTACAATGAGCAGTTCTTC	CASSLEVRGPYNEQFF
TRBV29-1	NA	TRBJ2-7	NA	TGCAGCGTTGAGACAGTCACCTACGAGCAGTACTTC	CSVETVTYEQYF
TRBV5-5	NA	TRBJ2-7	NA	TGTGCCAGCAGCTCGACTCTTAGCTCCTACGAGCAGTACTTC	CASSSTLSSYEQYF
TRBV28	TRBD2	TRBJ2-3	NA	TGTGCCAGCAGGTTAGCGGGAGGGCCGCCAGATACGCAGTATTTT	CASRLAGGPPDTQYF